The rows below give T cell receptor beta chains drawn from one sample of a study of T-cell reconstitution after alpha-beta-depleted transplantation in children. TCRdb re-called the PCR reads through MiXCR, storing one row per CDR3 protein. The sample shows approximately 400,000 distinct CDR3 sequences, approximately 11% of them seen only once. Here the sequenced sample was PBMCs from the stem cell graft donor, taken from the stem cell graft. The receptors come from a human donor who donated a stem cell graft to a child with acute myeloid leukemia. Each CDR3 is given with its conserved first and last residue. The D gene is left open where the match is weak. Some rows mark clone size as missing; the rest say once, few, many or name a class of expanded clone.

cdr3_aa	cdr3_nt	v_call	j_call	d_call	clone_size
CSVVRVQGTEAFF	TGCAGCGTTGTAAGGGTCCAGGGCACTGAAGCTTTCTTT	TRBV29-1	TRBJ1-1	.	.
CSVGGPLLNGYTF	TGCAGCGTAGGGGGGCCCCTATTGAATGGCTACACCTTC	TRBV29-1	TRBJ1-2	.	.
CASSADLGSGELFF	TGTGCCAGCTCAGCAGATCTCGGGAGCGGGGAGCTGTTTTTT	TRBV4-2	TRBJ2-2	.	many
CAISERSDTGELFF	TGTGCCATCAGTGAGAGGAGCGACACCGGGGAGCTGTTTTTT	TRBV10-3	TRBJ2-2	.	few
CASMRGTGELFF	TGTGCCAGCATGAGAGGCACCGGGGAGCTGTTTTTT	TRBV7-9	TRBJ2-2	.	many
CSAPDAGGPHGETQYF	TGCAGTGCCCCCGATGCGGGAGGGCCCCATGGAGAGACCCAGTACTTC	TRBV20-1	TRBJ2-5	TRBD2	few
CAWSYGQSYGYTF	TGTGCCTGGAGTTACGGACAGAGCTATGGCTACACCTTC	TRBV30	TRBJ1-2	.	few
CASSLLLAGGHYNEQFF	TGTGCCAGCAGTTTACTCCTAGCGGGAGGCCACTACAATGAGCAGTTCTTC	TRBV12-3/TRBV12-4	TRBJ2-1	TRBD2	.
CASSVEPLALNEQYF	TGTGCCAGCAGCGTAGAGCCCCTAGCGCTAAACGAGCAGTACTTC	TRBV9	TRBJ2-7	.	few
CSVATGGGTQYF	TGCAGCGTTGCAACCGGGGGGGGGACCCAGTACTTC	TRBV29-1	TRBJ2-5	TRBD2	.
CASSFTGGGVSTDTQYF	TGTGCCAGCAGTTTTACTGGTGGGGGAGTTAGCACAGATACGCAGTATTTT	TRBV12-3/TRBV12-4	TRBJ2-3	.	many
CASSDRFGTSEAFF	TGTGCCAGCAGTGACCGGTTCGGGACATCTGAAGCTTTCTTT	TRBV2	TRBJ1-1	.	many
CASSQEQTAIYGYTF	TGCGCCAGCAGCCAAGAGCAGACAGCAATCTATGGCTACACCTTC	TRBV4-3	TRBJ1-2	.	.
CASSQVPTGGRSTGANGLTF	TGCGCCAGCAGCCAAGTACCTACAGGGGGAAGGTCCACTGGGGCCAACGGCCTGACTTTC	TRBV4-3	TRBJ2-6	TRBD1	.
CASRIRGLDTEAFF	TGTGCCAGCAGAATCAGGGGGCTGGACACTGAAGCTTTCTTT	TRBV2	TRBJ1-1	TRBD1	few
CASSYSAFPRGASREQYF	TGTGCCAGCAGTTACTCAGCTTTCCCGCGGGGGGCTTCTAGGGAGCAGTACTTC	TRBV6-7	TRBJ2-7	TRBD2	few
CASSLGRGQGTEAFF	TGCGCCAGCAGCCTCGGTCGGGGACAGGGGACTGAAGCTTTCTTT	TRBV5-1	TRBJ1-1	TRBD1	few
CSVTRENTGELFF	TGCAGCGTTACACGGGAGAACACCGGGGAGCTGTTTTTT	TRBV29-1	TRBJ2-2	.	few
CASSVGTSGAETQYF	TGTGCCAGCAGCGTAGGGACTAGCGGGGCAGAGACCCAGTACTTC	TRBV9	TRBJ2-5	TRBD2	.
CASSPSVARGLRRGNTIYF	TGCGCCAGCAGCCCCTCCGTGGCCAGGGGCTTACGTCGTGGAAACACCATATATTTT	TRBV4-1	TRBJ1-3	.	many
CCARDPAYSGRSGEQYF	TGCTGTGCTAGAGATCCCGCGTATAGCGGGAGAAGTGGAGAGCAGTACTTC	TRBV20-1	TRBJ2-7	TRBD2	.
CSARVKGYYGYTF	TGCAGTGCTAGAGTAAAGGGATACTATGGCTACACCTTC	TRBV20-1	TRBJ1-2	.	few
CASKRGTNEQFF	TGTGCCAGCAAGAGAGGGACGAATGAGCAGTTCTTC	TRBV6-1	TRBJ2-1	.	.
CASSFSSGGWNEKLFF	TGCGCCAGCAGCTTCTCGTCCGGGGGCTGGAATGAAAAACTGTTTTTT	TRBV5-1	TRBJ1-4	.	many
CASSSIAGGPTGELFF	TGCGCCAGCAGCTCTATAGCGGGAGGGCCCACCGGGGAGCTGTTTTTT	TRBV5-1	TRBJ2-2	TRBD2	.
CASSKTERRGINEQFF	TGCGCCAGCAGCAAGACCGAACGCAGGGGAATCAATGAGCAGTTCTTC	TRBV5-1	TRBJ2-1	.	few
CSAKPKTGYNSPLHF	TGCAGTGCTAAACCCAAGACAGGGTATAATTCACCCCTCCACTTT	TRBV20-1	TRBJ1-6	TRBD1	many
CASSPTSGGAADTQYF	TGTGCCAGCAGCCCAACTAGCGGGGGGGCAGCGGATACGCAGTATTTT	TRBV7-8	TRBJ2-3	TRBD2	.
CASIWGDEQFF	TGTGCCAGCATTTGGGGGGATGAGCAGTTCTTC	TRBV5-4	TRBJ2-1	.	.
CASSQEAGENTGELFF	TGCGCCAGCAGCCAAGAGGCCGGGGAGAACACCGGGGAGCTGTTTTTT	TRBV4-3	TRBJ2-2	.	few
CASSPPWGREQYF	TGTGCCAGCTCACCACCTTGGGGGCGCGAGCAGTACTTC	TRBV18	TRBJ2-7	.	.
CASSTGSRDEQYF	TGTGCCAGCAGTACAGGGAGCAGGGACGAGCAGTACTTC	TRBV7-2	TRBJ2-7	.	few
CAIRLDGHNEQFF	TGTGCCATCAGGTTGGACGGTCACAATGAGCAGTTCTTC	TRBV10-3	TRBJ2-1	.	few
CASSRSTGNSPLHF	TGTGCCAGCAGCCGTTCGACAGGGAATTCACCCCTCCACTTT	TRBV7-9	TRBJ1-6	TRBD1	.
CASSIGQGTKNTGELFF	TGCGCCAGCAGCATAGGACAGGGGACCAAAAACACCGGGGAGCTGTTTTTT	TRBV5-1	TRBJ2-2	TRBD1	.
CASSFHLAGTDTQYF	TGCGCCAGCAGCTTTCATCTAGCGGGGACAGATACGCAGTATTTT	TRBV5-1	TRBJ2-3	TRBD2	.
CASSPQGAGAKNIQYF	TGTGCCAGCAGTCCCCAGGGGGCCGGGGCCAAAAACATTCAGTACTTC	TRBV6-2/TRBV6-3	TRBJ2-4	TRBD1	many
CASSLTGGTRVEQFF	TGTGCCAGCAGCTTAACGGGGGGGACTAGGGTTGAGCAGTTCTTC	TRBV7-8	TRBJ2-1	TRBD2	few
CASSRVASTDTQYF	TGTGCCAGCAGCCGGGTGGCTAGCACAGATACGCAGTATTTT	TRBV3-1	TRBJ2-3	.	few
CSATLPDRGADEQFF	TGCAGTGCAACCCTTCCGGACAGGGGGGCGGACGAGCAGTTCTTC	TRBV20-1	TRBJ2-1	TRBD1	.
CASSEFPEGSYNEQFF	TGCGCCAGCAGTGAGTTTCCAGAGGGCTCCTACAATGAGCAGTTCTTC	TRBV10-1	TRBJ2-1	.	few
CASSLGGQHSYEQYF	TGTGCCAGCAGCTTAGGCGGACAGCACTCCTACGAGCAGTACTTC	TRBV7-8	TRBJ2-7	.	few